The T cell receptor (beta chain) described here comes from a study of blood T cells in healthy people across ages. A second PCR of 7 to 11 cycles used a sample-barcoded 5' primer and a J-beta primer mix. One entry per CDR3 protein, called by TCRdb with MiXCR from the 5' RACE reads. The sample has about 570,000 distinct CDR3 sequences, 25% to 30% seen once. Germline loops: CDR1 SGHAT, CDR2 FQDESV (reference sequence). The CDR3 runs 13 residues. Trimming took off 5 bases at V and 7 bases at J, with 14 bases between the two ends. This chain joins TRBV11-1 and TRBJ2-5; possible D gene TRBD2, 5 bases. The sample was blood. The receptor comes from a woman in her 70s in good health. The CDR3 DNA is TGTGCCAGCAGCCCAGCGACCGGAGGGACCCAGTACTTC. This codes for CASSPATGGTQYF.